Below are 18 T cell receptor beta chains sequenced from a single sample in a study of T-cell reconstitution after alpha-beta-depleted transplantation in children. A library of TCRbeta sequences, prepared with unique molecular identifiers, was generated. TCRdb used MiXCR to reprocess the PCR reads, holding one entry per CDR3 protein. The sample records under 350,000 distinct CDR3 sequences, 9.9% being singletons. The starting material was PBMCs from the stem cell graft donor, obtained from the stem cell graft. These receptors came from a human donor who donated a stem cell graft to a child with SCID.

This chain connects TRBV19 to TRBJ1-5, with a tentative D call TRBD1 (6 bases). V was shortened by 4 bases and J by 5 bases, with 12 bases between the two germline ends. CDR1 LNHDA and CDR2 SQIVND come from the germline V gene (reference sequence). This CDR3 comprises 14 residues. CDR3: CASSTPGQHQPQHF. DNA of the CDR3: TGTGCCAGTAGTACCCCGGGACAACATCAGCCCCAGCATTTT.

This clonotype was observed a few times. The rearrangement links TRBV29-1 to TRBJ2-7; 10 bases agree with TRBD2. With V trimmed by 5 bases and J by 2 bases, 3 bases remained unmatched. This CDR3 contains 13 residues. Germline V CDR1 and CDR2: SQVTM, ANQGSEA. The CDR3 DNA reads TGCAGCGTTCTTACTAGCGGGGCCTACGAGCAGTACTTC. Protein sequence: CSVLTSGAYEQYF.

At least ten counts were recorded for this clonotype. This rearrangement joins TRBV20-1 to TRBJ1-4; D not certain. CDR1 and CDR2 (germline): DFQATT, SNEGSKA (reference sequence). The CDR3 spans 13 residues. Trimming left V 4 bases short and J 2 bases short, with 8 bases between. The CDR3 coding sequence is TGCAGTGCTACTGGTCAGACTAATGAAAAACTGTTTTTT. This gives the protein CSATGQTNEKLFF.

V gene TRBV9 combines with J gene TRBJ2-5; 8 bases are a match to TRBD2. CDR3 length: 15 residues. J lost 5 bases, V lost 0 bases, and 6 bases had no gene match. Germline V gene lookup returns CDR1 SGDLS and CDR2 YYNGEE. CDR3 in amino acids: CASSVEAGGRETQYF. The CDR3 DNA follows: TGTGCCAGCAGCGTAGAGGCGGGGGGCCGGGAGACCCAGTACTTC.

This chain links TRBV29-1 with TRBJ1-2; TRBD1 agrees at 7 bases. After removal of 6 bases from V and 5 bases from J, the junction contained 6 bases not matched to a gene. The CDR3 is 12 residues long. Germline V lookup: CDR1 SQVTM, CDR2 ANQGSEA. The DNA for the CDR3 is TGCAGCGTGGAGACAGGGTTTTATGGCTACACCTTC. This encodes CSVETGFYGYTF.

The CDR3 loop reads CASSLALGGSADTQYF. In DNA, the CDR3 is TGCGCCAGCAGCTTGGCCCTCGGGGGGAGCGCAGATACGCAGTATTTT. The V gene is TRBV5-1, the J gene TRBJ2-3, with 7 bases matching TRBD2. In germline, CDR1 is SGHRS, CDR2 YFSETQ. This CDR3 contains 16 residues. The trim removed 0 bases at V and 4 bases at J, leaving 8 bases unmatched.

In its sample, this clonotype was seen a few times. The genes are TRBV14 and TRBJ2-1; weak D call: TRBD1 (6 bases). The V end was cut by 4 bases, the J end by 10 bases, with 11 bases between. The CDR3 contains 12 residues. Germline CDR1 is SGHDN and CDR2 is FVKESK. DNA of the CDR3: TGTGCCAGCAGCCCAGGGGTTTCGGAGCAGTTCTTC. This codes for CASSPGVSEQFF.

The DNA of the CDR3 is TGTGCCAGCAGCCCTAGCGGGGGGGAATACTACGAGCAGTACTTC. This translates into CASSPSGGEYYEQYF. J is TRBJ2-7 and V is TRBV7-9, with TRBD2 matching over 12 bases. V was clipped by 5 bases and J by 3 bases; unmatched bases: 5. This CDR3 spans 15 amino acids. Germline V gene sequence: CDR1 SEHNR, CDR2 FQNEAQ (reference sequence).

Only a few counts were recorded for this clonotype. CDR3 region: CASKHGPKAGYTF. DNA of the CDR3: TGTGCCAGCAAGCACGGCCCCAAGGCTGGCTACACCTTC. The rearrangement uses TRBV6-1 and TRBJ1-2, with unresolved D. V was trimmed by 7 bases and J by 7 bases, leaving 16 bases between them. The CDR3 sequence is 13 residues long. CDR1 is MNHNS, CDR2 SASEGT, per germline.

V gene TRBV4-1 combines with J gene TRBJ1-2; D unclear. The CDR3 length is 13 residues. Germline V gene sequence: CDR1 MGHRA, CDR2 YSYEKL. V gave up 1 base and J gave up 4 bases, with 7 bases separating them. CDR3 sequence: CASSQGRIYGYTF. Written as DNA, the CDR3 is TGCGCCAGCAGCCAAGGACGGATCTATGGCTACACCTTC.

V usage is TRBV2 and J usage is TRBJ2-2; 9 bases match TRBD1. This CDR3 is 13 amino acids long. The germline V gene has CDR1 SNHLY and CDR2 FYNNEI. V was clipped by 9 bases and J by 7 bases; unmatched bases: 6. In DNA form, the CDR3 reads TGTGCCAGTTTGGGACAGGGAGTCGGGGAGCTGTTTTTT. Its protein product is CASLGQGVGELFF. Filled out from reference TRBV2 and TRBJ2-2, the complete variable domain reads EPEVTQTPSHQVTQMGQEVILRCVPISNHLYFYWYRQILGQKVEFLVSFYNNEISEKSEIFDDQFSVERPDGSNFTLKIRSTKLEDSAMYFCASLGQGVGELFFGEGSRLTVL.

The chain links TRBV10-3 to TRBJ2-7, with D possibly being TRBD1 or TRBD2 (5 bases each). The CDR3 is 13 amino acids. Germline V CDR1 and CDR2: ENHRY, SYGVKD. V gave up 6 bases and J gave up 4 bases, with 13 bases separating them. The CDR3: CAIRGTSTYEQYF. CDR3 coding DNA: TGTGCCATCAGGGGGACCTCCACGTACGAGCAGTACTTC.

This clonotype has more than one count but fewer than ten. The chain links TRBV7-6 to TRBJ2-3, with 8 nucleotides matching TRBD1. CDR3 length equals 16 residues. The V segment lost 3 bases and the J segment 0 bases; nucleotides outside the gene matches: 5. Germline lookup yields CDR1 SGHVS and CDR2 FNYEAQ. The CDR3 protein is CASSFDGTGSTDTQYF. In DNA form, the CDR3 reads TGTGCCAGCAGCTTTGACGGGACAGGAAGCACAGATACGCAGTATTTT. The variable domain in full, completed from reference TRBV7-6 and TRBJ2-3, reads GAGVSQSPRYKVTKRGQDVALRCDPISGHVSLYWYRQALGQGPEFLTYFNYEAQQDKSGLPNDRFSAERPEGSISTLTIQRTEQRDSAMYRCASSFDGTGSTDTQYFGPGTRLTVL.

The sample holds a few counts of this clonotype. V is TRBV7-2 and J is TRBJ2-1; 10 bases align to TRBD2. Germline CDR1 is SGHTA and CDR2 is FQGNSA. V shed 5 bases and J 7 bases; nucleotides not matched to a gene: 8. This CDR3 region has 15 residues. This CDR3 is CASSASGGVGNEQFF. Here the CDR3 DNA reads TGTGCCAGCAGCGCCAGCGGGGGGGTTGGGAATGAGCAGTTCTTC.

The chain combines TRBV12-3 or TRBV12-4 with TRBJ1-4; a weak D match, TRBD1 (6 bases). The CDR3 totals 14 residues. The V end was cut by 4 bases, the J end by 8 bases, with 14 bases between. The CDR3 nucleotides read TGTGCCAGCAGTTCCGGGACAAGCGAAGAAAAACTGTTTTTT. Translation gives CASSSGTSEEKLFF.

The chain is built from TRBV18 and TRBJ2-3; the match to TRBD1 covers 10 bases. Germline CDR1 reads KGHSH; CDR2 reads LQKENI. The V and J ends lost 6 bases and 1 base, in that order; junction bases with no gene match: 7. The CDR3 runs 16 residues. CDR3 in amino acids: CASSDSGTGGTDTQYF. CDR3 nucleotides: TGTGCCAGCTCTGATTCCGGGACAGGGGGCACAGATACGCAGTATTTT.

This clonotype appeared a few times. The CDR3 DNA sequence: TGTGCCAGCAGTTCGGGGGGCTCTACGTACGAGCAGTACTTC. As protein: CASSSGGSTYEQYF. The rearrangement joins TRBV12-3 or TRBV12-4 to TRBJ2-7; tentatively, D is TRBD2 (7 bases). This CDR3 is 14 amino acids long. Trimming took off 4 bases at V and 4 bases at J, with 14 bases between the two ends.

The sample holds a few counts of this clonotype. The chain uses TRBV7-8 and TRBJ2-1; D is possibly TRBD2 (8 bases). The CDR3 length is 15 residues. The germline V gene encodes CDR1 SGHVS and CDR2 FQNEAQ. V lost 4 bases and J 9 bases, leaving 19 bases between the germline ends. CDR3 region: CASSSRGTRGREQFF. CDR3 nucleotides: TGTGCCAGCAGCTCACGTGGGACTAGGGGGCGTGAGCAGTTCTTC.